Listed below are T cell receptor beta chains from one sample, sequenced in a study of blood T cell repertoires in COVID-19. Assay: immunoSEQ multiplex PCR; the TCRdb copy retains only in-frame clones and omits some. The table includes approximately 300,000 clones, approximately 88% detected once. Specimen: peripheral blood. Every receptor here comes from a woman in her forties or fifties with active or convalescent COVID-19. CDR3s include the opening cysteine and the closing phenylalanine or tryptophan. A D gene is named only where the DNA matches it firmly. Clone size is shown for a subset of rows, as once, few, many or a class of expanded clone.

j_call	clone_size	v_call	d_call	cdr3_nt	cdr3_aa
TRBJ2-7	-	TRBV5-1	TRBD1	TGCGCCAGCAGCATCGGGACAGGGGGCTACGAGCAGTACTTC	CASSIGTGGYEQYF
TRBJ1-3	-	TRBV30	-	TGTGCCTGCACCCCGGGACACCGCTCTGGAAACACCATATATTTT	CACTPGHRSGNTIYF
TRBJ2-7	once	TRBV2	-	TGTGCCAGCACTCAGGGCCCCTACGAGCAGTACTTC	CASTQGPYEQYF
TRBJ2-3	-	TRBV7-3	TRBD1	TGTGCCAGCAGCCCGGGACAGGGGGGGAATACGCAGTATTTT	CASSPGQGGNTQYF
TRBJ2-2	-	TRBV5-1	-	TGCGCCAGCAGCTTGGCGGGGGACACCGGGGAGCTGTTTTTT	CASSLAGDTGELFF
TRBJ1-2	-	TRBV6-1	-	TGTGCCAGCAGTGAACAGGGTCAGGGGGGCTACACCTTC	CASSEQGQGGYTF
TRBJ1-3	-	TRBV4-2	-	TGTGCCAGCAGCCACGGACAAGGCGGGAGTACTGGAAACACCATATATTTT	CASSHGQGGSTGNTIYF
TRBJ1-5	-	TRBV23-1	-	TGCGCCAGCAGTCAATCGGGAGAAGGGTCGGGCAATCAGCCCCAGCATTTT	CASSQSGEGSGNQPQHF
TRBJ1-5	once	TRBV19	-	TGTGCCAGTAGTCCTCGGGGTGCGAGCAATCAGCCCCAGCATTTT	CASSPRGASNQPQHF
TRBJ2-7	-	TRBV28	TRBD2	TGTGCCAGCAGTCCTGGACTAGCGGGAGGTGGGGCTTACGAGCAGTACTTC	CASSPGLAGGGAYEQYF
TRBJ2-7	few	TRBV6-4	TRBD2	TGTGCCAGCAGTGACGGTGCTAGCGGGGGCTACGAGCAGTACTTC	CASSDGASGGYEQYF
TRBJ1-2	-	TRBV28	-	TGTGCCAGCACCCAGGGAACGGGCTATGGCTACACCTTC	CASTQGTGYGYTF
TRBJ1-3	-	TRBV5-1	TRBD1	TGCGCCAGCAGCCGACAGGGCTCTGGAAACACCATATATTTT	CASSRQGSGNTIYF
TRBJ2-5	-	TRBV7-2	TRBD2	TGTGCCAGCAGCGGCCGACTAGCGGGACAAGAGACCCAGTACTTC	CASSGRLAGQETQYF
TRBJ2-7	-	TRBV12-3/TRBV12-4	-	TGTGCCAGCAGTTTACAGGGCTACGAGCAGTACTTC	CASSLQGYEQYF
TRBJ2-7	-	TRBV27	TRBD2	TGTGCCAGCAGTTTATTAGCGGGGGTGGTCTACGAGCAGTACTTC	CASSLLAGVVYEQYF
TRBJ1-2	once	TRBV19	-	TGTGCCAGTAGTATGGGCAGGGGACACTATGGCTACACCTTC	CASSMGRGHYGYTF
TRBJ2-5	-	TRBV7-7	-	TGTGCTAGCAGCTTAGGGCCAGGGGCAGAGACCCAGTACTTC	CASSLGPGAETQYF
TRBJ1-5	-	TRBV18	TRBD1	TGTGCCAGCTCACCCACGACAGGGCCAGGAAGCAATCAGCCCCAGCATTTT	CASSPTTGPGSNQPQHF
TRBJ1-2	-	TRBV28	TRBD1	TGTGCCAGCAGTTTCGCGACAGGGGGCTACACCTTC	CASSFATGGYTF
TRBJ2-7	-	TRBV10-3	-	TGTGCCATCAGTGACCTATACGCCTCCGAGCAGTACTTC	CAISDLYASEQYF